These T cell receptor beta chains were read from a single sample in a study of shared clonotypes between healthy human individuals. Sequencing was performed with immunoSEQ multiplex PCR; in TCRdb, only in-frame clones are kept and a portion is missing. The sample includes some 1,400,000 clones, roughly 96% of them seen just once. Specimen: naive CD4+ T cells sorted from blood. These receptors were obtained from a man in his thirties or forties in good health. CDR3s include the opening cysteine and the closing phenylalanine or tryptophan. A D gene is named only where the DNA matches it firmly. Clone size is shown for a subset of rows, as once, few, many or a class of expanded clone.

>once|TRBV4-3|TRBJ2-6|NA
CASSQDRGTNSGANVLTF
TGCGCCAGCAGCCAAGACCGGGGAACGAACTCTGGGGCCAACGTCCTGACTTTC
>NA|TRBV28|TRBJ2-7|NA
CASSSLVGRTLSYEQYF
TGTGCCAGCAGTTCATTGGTGGGCAGGACCCTATCCTACGAGCAGTACTTC
>NA|TRBV29-1|TRBJ2-5|NA
CSGRDDKETQYF
TGCAGCGGCCGGGACGATAAGGAGACCCAGTACTTC
>NA|TRBV10-3|TRBJ2-7|TRBD2
CAISDSSGRAYEQYF
TGTGCCATCAGTGATTCAAGCGGGAGGGCCTACGAGCAGTACTTC
>few|TRBV7-9|TRBJ2-7|TRBD2
CASGLAGVYEQYF
TGTGCCAGCGGGTTAGCGGGAGTCTACGAGCAGTACTTC
>NA|TRBV19|TRBJ1-3|NA
CASRSAIDTIYF
TGTGCCAGTAGGTCAGCGATTGACACCATATATTTT
>NA|TRBV2|TRBJ1-4|NA
CACRMGTNEKLFF
TGTGCCTGCCGGATGGGAACTAATGAAAAACTGTTTTTT
>NA|TRBV9|TRBJ2-1|NA
CASSASPWAGYNEQFF
TGTGCCAGCAGCGCCTCCCCATGGGCGGGGTACAATGAGCAGTTCTTC
>NA|TRBV4-1|TRBJ1-1|NA
CASSQVLGGTEAFF
TGCGCCAGCAGCCAAGTTCTGGGTGGCACTGAAGCTTTCTTT
>NA|TRBV28|TRBJ1-1|NA
CASSLYAGNTEAFF
TGTGCCAGCAGTTTATATGCAGGAAACACTGAAGCTTTCTTT
>NA|TRBV5-1|TRBJ1-4|NA
CASSLDGNPNEKLFF
TGCGCCAGCAGCTTGGACGGAAACCCAAATGAAAAACTGTTTTTT
>NA|TRBV18|TRBJ1-2|NA
CASSPGALNYGYTF
TGTGCCAGCTCACCAGGGGCCCTTAACTATGGCTACACCTTC
>NA|TRBV5-1|TRBJ2-3|NA
CASSLVTSRTDTQYF
TGCGCCAGCAGCTTGGTTACCAGCCGCACAGATACGCAGTATTTT